Listed below are T cell receptor beta chains from one sample, sequenced in a study of cytomegalovirus exposure and HLA in healthy donors. Repertoires were generated with immunoSEQ multiplex PCR, while TCRdb's copy carries only in-frame clones and drops some. In the table there are some 85,000 clones, 60% to 85% of which are singletons. The specimen sequenced was PBMCs. These receptors all come from a woman aged 40 to 50 in good health and CMV-seropositive. CDR3s include the opening cysteine and the closing phenylalanine or tryptophan. D genes are given only for firm matches. Clone size, where shown, is once, few, many, or a class for clones that have expanded.

j_call | clone_size | cdr3_length | v_call | d_call | cdr3_aa | cdr3_nt
TRBJ2-7 | - | 13 | TRBV11-2 | - | CASSPSDTYEQYF | TGTGCCAGCAGCCCCTCGGACACCTACGAGCAGTACTTC
TRBJ2-3 | - | 16 | TRBV21-1 | - | CASSDRLAGGTDTQYF | TGTGCCAGCAGCGATCGACTAGCGGGAGGGACAGATACGCAGTATTTT
TRBJ1-4 | once | 13 | TRBV2 | TRBD1 | CASRTGANEKLFF | TGTGCCAGCAGGACAGGGGCTAATGAAAAACTGTTTTTT
TRBJ2-7 | - | 16 | TRBV19 | - | CATSKPSDWYSYEQYF | TGTGCCACCAGTAAACCCTCAGACTGGTACTCCTACGAGCAGTACTTC
TRBJ2-3 | - | 15 | TRBV6-5 | TRBD2 | CASSSAGGPVDTQYF | TGTGCCAGCAGTTCGGCGGGAGGGCCCGTAGATACGCAGTATTTT
TRBJ1-4 | few | 12 | TRBV29-1 | - | CSVESGTEKLFF | TGCAGCGTTGAGTCTGGCACTGAAAAACTGTTTTTT
TRBJ2-7 | - | 14 | TRBV27 | TRBD2 | CASRRLAGNYEQYF | TGTGCCAGCAGACGACTAGCGGGCAACTACGAGCAGTACTTC
TRBJ2-2 | - | 16 | TRBV18 | TRBD1 | CASSPSGQGYTGELFF | TGTGCCAGCTCACCTTCGGGACAGGGGTACACCGGGGAGCTGTTTTTT
TRBJ2-2 | - | 17 | TRBV28 | TRBD1 | CASSRPPGQGDTGELFF | TGTGCCAGCAGCCGCCCTCCGGGACAGGGGGACACCGGGGAGCTGTTTTTT
TRBJ1-1 | once | 15 | TRBV7-2 | TRBD1 | CASSLRLTGITEAFF | TGTGCCAGCAGCTTACGCCTGACAGGGATCACTGAAGCTTTCTTT
TRBJ2-1 | - | 13 | TRBV7-2 | - | CASSFAAGNEQFF | TGTGCCAGCAGCTTTGCGGCTGGCAATGAGCAGTTCTTC
TRBJ1-1 | - | 14 | TRBV11-3 | - | CASSLGGTLSKAFF | TGTGCCAGCAGCTTAGGAGGGACTTTGTCTAAAGCTTTCTTT
TRBJ2-7 | - | 15 | TRBV29-1 | TRBD2 | CSVEELAGGSYEQYF | TGCAGCGTTGAAGAACTAGCGGGAGGTTCCTACGAGCAGTACTTC
TRBJ1-1 | few | 14 | TRBV2 | - | CASSDVGWTGVAFF | TGTGCCAGCAGTGATGTTGGGTGGACGGGAGTAGCTTTCTTT
TRBJ2-3 | few | 15 | TRBV6-4 | TRBD2 | CASRAAGELTDTQYF | TGTGCCAGCAGAGCAGCGGGGGAACTCACAGATACGCAGTATTTT
TRBJ2-5 | - | 12 | TRBV29-1 | - | CSVGLERKTQYF | TGCAGCGTGGGGCTTGAGAGGAAGACCCAGTACTTC
TRBJ2-7 | - | 15 | TRBV19 | TRBD2 | CASSWAGGPLYEQYF | TGTGCCAGTAGTTGGGCGGGAGGGCCTCTGTACGAGCAGTACTTC
TRBJ1-6 | - | 17 | TRBV27 | TRBD1 | CASSAGTGFGNNSPLHF | TGTGCCAGCAGTGCCGGGACAGGATTCGGCAATAATTCACCCCTCCACTTT
TRBJ2-7 | - | 15 | TRBV7-9 | TRBD1 | CSSSLSGTGSHEQYF | TGTTCCAGCAGCTTAAGTGGGACAGGGAGCCACGAGCAGTACTTC
TRBJ1-5 | - | 14 | TRBV19 | TRBD1 | CASEGQGMSQPQHF | TGTGCCAGCGAGGGACAGGGGATGAGTCAGCCCCAGCATTTT
TRBJ2-1 | - | 17 | TRBV5-6 | TRBD2 | CASSSQRLARLINEQFF | TGTGCCAGCAGCTCCCAGAGACTAGCCCGACTTATTAATGAGCAGTTCTTC
TRBJ2-3 | few | 17 | TRBV7-2 | TRBD1 | CASSAVGQTIGTDTQYF | TGTGCCAGCAGCGCTGTGGGACAGACTATCGGCACAGATACGCAGTATTTT
TRBJ1-5 | - | 19 | TRBV28 | TRBD1 | CASSLTRDRGIYSNQPQHF | TGTGCCAGCAGTTTAACAAGGGACAGGGGGATCTATAGCAATCAGCCCCAGCATTTT
TRBJ1-2 | - | 16 | TRBV28 | - | CASSGLGGRTGYGYTF | TGTGCCAGCAGTGGGCTAGGGGGAAGAACGGGATATGGCTACACCTTC
TRBJ2-5 | - | 13 | TRBV5-1 | - | CASSPRTQETQYF | TGCGCCAGCAGCCCGCGGACACAAGAGACCCAGTACTTC
TRBJ2-7 | - | 15 | TRBV13 | TRBD2 | CASSRRLAGVYEQYF | TGTGCCAGCAGCAGACGACTAGCGGGAGTGTACGAGCAGTACTTC
TRBJ2-7 | - | 14 | TRBV7-6 | TRBD1 | CASSSWTGTEEQYF | TGTGCCAGCAGCTCATGGACAGGGACGGAAGAGCAGTACTTC
TRBJ2-5 | few | 15 | TRBV5-1 | - | CASSPPRAGEETQYF | TGCGCCAGCAGCCCCCCTCGGGCAGGGGAGGAGACCCAGTACTTC
TRBJ1-4 | - | 14 | TRBV11-2 | TRBD1 | CASSHDRGNEKLFF | TGTGCCAGCAGCCACGACAGGGGGAATGAAAAACTGTTTTTT
TRBJ2-3 | - | 15 | TRBV5-6 | - | CASSLLGANTDTQYF | TGTGCCAGCAGCTTACTTGGAGCTAACACAGATACGCAGTATTTT
TRBJ2-1 | - | 15 | TRBV5-6 | TRBD1 | CASSLAGTGINEQFF | TGTGCCAGCAGCCTAGCCGGGACAGGGATTAATGAGCAGTTCTTC
TRBJ2-2 | once | 16 | TRBV5-6 | - | CASSTWIATVTGELFF | TGTGCCAGCAGCACCTGGATCGCAACAGTGACCGGGGAGCTGTTTTTT
TRBJ2-7 | - | 17 | TRBV7-9 | - | CASSARPRDKSSYEQYF | TGTGCCAGCAGCGCAAGACCCCGGGACAAAAGCTCCTACGAGCAGTACTTC
TRBJ1-6 | - | 16 | TRBV5-4 | - | CATTPGGGSYNSPLHF | TGTGCCACTACCCCCGGGGGGGGCTCCTATAATTCACCCCTCCACTTT
TRBJ2-1 | - | 17 | TRBV7-9 | TRBD2 | CASSLGRASGEYNEQFF | TGTGCCAGCAGCCTCGGAAGGGCTAGCGGGGAATACAATGAGCAGTTCTTC
TRBJ2-7 | - | 13 | TRBV7-2 | - | CASSTQTRTEQYF | TGTGCCAGCAGCACCCAGACTAGAACGGAACAGTACTTC
TRBJ1-5 | - | 14 | TRBV18 | - | CASSRAGRNQPQHF | TGTGCCAGCTCACGGGCGGGGAGGAATCAGCCCCAGCATTTT
TRBJ2-5 | - | 14 | TRBV7-2 | TRBD2 | CASSIIAGRETQYF | TGTGCCAGCAGCATAATAGCGGGTCGGGAGACCCAGTACTTC
TRBJ2-2 | once | 15 | TRBV11-3 | - | CASSLDSSVAGELFF | TGTGCCAGCAGCTTAGATAGTTCCGTGGCCGGGGAGCTGTTTTTT
TRBJ2-7 | - | 15 | TRBV5-1 | TRBD1 | CASSPATGLAYEQYF | TGCGCCAGCAGCCCGGCGACAGGGCTGGCCTACGAGCAGTACTTC
TRBJ2-2 | - | 16 | TRBV28 | TRBD2 | CASRGAGGAFSGELFF | TGTGCCAGCAGGGGAGCGGGAGGGGCCTTCTCCGGGGAGCTGTTTTTT
TRBJ2-1 | - | 17 | TRBV7-9 | - | CASSLGGPKAGYNEQFF | TGTGCCAGCAGCTTAGGGGGACCAAAAGCGGGCTACAATGAGCAGTTCTTC
TRBJ1-2 | - | 13 | TRBV30 | - | CASQQGNPYGYTF | TGTGCCTCTCAACAGGGCAATCCCTATGGCTACACCTTC
TRBJ2-6 | - | 18 | TRBV7-3 | TRBD1 | CASSFDTGAFSGANVLTF | TGTGCCAGCAGCTTCGACACAGGGGCCTTCTCTGGGGCCAACGTCCTGACTTTC
TRBJ2-3 | - | 14 | TRBV5-4 | TRBD1 | CAGADRGRADTQYF | TGTGCCGGCGCGGACAGGGGGCGCGCAGATACGCAGTATTTT
TRBJ1-1 | once | 14 | TRBV6-1 | - | CASSNRQGATEAFF | TGTGCCAGCAGTAACAGGCAAGGGGCGACTGAAGCTTTCTTT
TRBJ2-1 | - | 17 | TRBV4-1 | TRBD2 | CASSLFGGSTSYNEQFF | TGCGCCAGCAGCCTGTTCGGCGGGAGCACATCCTACAATGAGCAGTTCTTC
TRBJ2-5 | - | 13 | TRBV25-1 | - | CASSWDSQETQYF | TGTGCCAGCAGCTGGGACTCCCAAGAGACCCAGTACTTC
TRBJ2-3 | - | 12 | TRBV7-2 | - | CASSSYTDTQYF | TGTGCCAGCAGCTCGTACACAGATACGCAGTATTTT
TRBJ1-3 | few | 15 | TRBV30 | TRBD1 | CAWSRDSGSGNTIYF | TGTGCCTGGAGTCGGGACAGCGGCTCTGGAAACACCATATATTTT
TRBJ2-7 | once | 14 | TRBV9 | - | CASSVAIGHYEQYF | TGTGCCAGCAGCGTAGCGATCGGACACTACGAGCAGTACTTC
TRBJ2-1 | few | 17 | TRBV7-3 | - | CASSDPELRGGYNEQFF | TGTGCCAGCAGCGATCCCGAATTGCGGGGAGGCTACAATGAGCAGTTCTTC
TRBJ2-1 | - | 15 | TRBV5-6 | TRBD1 | CASTVYRGLGNEQFF | TGTGCCAGCACTGTCTACAGGGGGCTAGGCAATGAGCAGTTCTTC
TRBJ2-2 | - | 16 | TRBV2 | - | CASSGPGYGHTGELFF | TGTGCCAGCAGCGGGCCGGGGTACGGTCACACCGGGGAGCTGTTTTTT
TRBJ1-2 | - | 14 | TRBV6-6 | - | CATLQLGGSYGYTF | TGTGCCACTCTCCAACTGGGCGGGTCCTATGGCTACACCTTC